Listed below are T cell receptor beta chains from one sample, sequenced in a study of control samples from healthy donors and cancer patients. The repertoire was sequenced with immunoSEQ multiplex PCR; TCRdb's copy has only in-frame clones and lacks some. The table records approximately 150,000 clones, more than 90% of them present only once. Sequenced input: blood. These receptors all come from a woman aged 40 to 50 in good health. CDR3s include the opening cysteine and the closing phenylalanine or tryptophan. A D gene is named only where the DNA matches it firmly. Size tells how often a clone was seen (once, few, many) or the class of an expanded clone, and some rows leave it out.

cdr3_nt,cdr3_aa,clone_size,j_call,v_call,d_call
TGCAGTGCTAGTGGACTAGCGGGGGTGACCTACGAGCAGTACTTC,CSASGLAGVTYEQYF,.,TRBJ2-7,TRBV20-1,TRBD2
TGTGCCAGCAGCTTGGTTGGCGGTTCTAACTATGGCTACACCTTC,CASSLVGGSNYGYTF,once,TRBJ1-2,TRBV5-4,.
TGTGCCAGCAGTGAAGACAGGATACGTTCACCCCTCCACTTT,CASSEDRIRSPLHF,.,TRBJ1-6,TRBV6-1,.
TGTGCCAGCAGCTCGACAGCGGAGAAAGAAAAACTGTTTTTT,CASSSTAEKEKLFF,.,TRBJ1-4,TRBV7-9,.
TGTGCCATCAGTGAGTCGACGGGTGAAGGTTATGGCTACACCTTC,CAISESTGEGYGYTF,many,TRBJ1-2,TRBV10-3,.
TGTGCCATCAGTGGGTCGGGGGGGCCCTACAATGAGCAGTTCTTC,CAISGSGGPYNEQFF,.,TRBJ2-1,TRBV10-3,TRBD2
TGCGCCAGCAGCTTTTGGCAGGGAGATGGCTACACCTTC,CASSFWQGDGYTF,.,TRBJ1-2,TRBV5-1,.
TGTGCCAGCAGTTTAGGGGGAGAGGATGAAAAACTGTTTTTT,CASSLGGEDEKLFF,.,TRBJ1-4,TRBV28,.
TGTGCCAGCAGTTGGGGCACGGTGGGGACTGAAGCTTTCTTT,CASSWGTVGTEAFF,.,TRBJ1-1,TRBV28,.
TGTGCCACCAGTGATAGAGGGGATCACACTGAAGCTTTCTTT,CATSDRGDHTEAFF,once,TRBJ1-1,TRBV24-1,.
TGCGCCAGCAGCTTGGAGGCAGGCTACGAGCAGTACTTC,CASSLEAGYEQYF,.,TRBJ2-7,TRBV5-1,.
TGTGCCAGCAGCTCCCTTGAGCGAGAGACCCAGTACTTC,CASSSLERETQYF,.,TRBJ2-5,TRBV11-2,.
TGCGCCAGCAGCCAAGAGGAAGGGGACAGAGCCTATGGCTACACCTTC,CASSQEEGDRAYGYTF,.,TRBJ1-2,TRBV4-1,TRBD1
TGTGCCACCAGTCACAGGGACGAGGGCTACACCTTC,CATSHRDEGYTF,.,TRBJ1-2,TRBV24-1,.
TGTGCCAGCAGCTTAGACGGGGGCACCTACGAGCAGTACTTC,CASSLDGGTYEQYF,.,TRBJ2-7,TRBV7-2,.
TGCGCCAGCAGCTTGGGACAGGGCCTTTATACGCAGTATTTT,CASSLGQGLYTQYF,.,TRBJ2-3,TRBV5-1,TRBD1
TGTGCCAGCAGCTTAGCGGGACTAGCGTTTTACAATGAGCAGTTCTTC,CASSLAGLAFYNEQFF,.,TRBJ2-1,TRBV7-6,TRBD2
TGTGCCAGCAGCTGGGGGGGAGGAGATCAGCCCCAGCATTTT,CASSWGGGDQPQHF,.,TRBJ1-5,TRBV7-8,.
TGTGCCAGCAGCGTATCGATGAACACTGAAGCTTTCTTT,CASSVSMNTEAFF,.,TRBJ1-1,TRBV9,.
TGTGCCAGCATGAGACAGGGGTTTGAAGCTTTCTTT,CASMRQGFEAFF,.,TRBJ1-1,TRBV6-5,TRBD1
TGCGCCAGCAGTAGGACATCTCAGAACACTGAAGCTTTCTTT,CASSRTSQNTEAFF,.,TRBJ1-1,TRBV5-1,.
TGTGCCATCGGACAGACGAACTATGGCTACACCTTC,CAIGQTNYGYTF,.,TRBJ1-2,TRBV10-3,.
TGTGCCAGCAGCCGTGCTGGACAGGACGATGAAAAACTGTTTTTT,CASSRAGQDDEKLFF,.,TRBJ1-4,TRBV3-1/TRBV3-2,TRBD1
TGCGCCAGCACCAGAGCCGCGGATGGAAACACCATATATTTT,CASTRAADGNTIYF,few,TRBJ1-3,TRBV10-2,.
TGTGCCATCAGCGCTTCGACAGGGGGGGACACTGAAGCTTTCTTT,CAISASTGGDTEAFF,.,TRBJ1-1,TRBV10-3,TRBD1
TGTGCCAGCAGTGTCCTCCCGGGTACTGAAGCTTTCTTT,CASSVLPGTEAFF,.,TRBJ1-1,TRBV6-4,.
TGTGCCACCAGTGAAGCGCCGGGACTCAGTGATCAGCCCCAGCATTTT,CATSEAPGLSDQPQHF,.,TRBJ1-5,TRBV24-1,.
TGCGCCAGCAGCTTGGAGGGACTTGCAAAACTGTTTTTT,CASSLEGLAKLFF,.,TRBJ1-4,TRBV5-1,.
TGTGCCAGCAGTTCCACGAGCCAGCTGCAAGAGACCCAGTACTTC,CASSSTSQLQETQYF,.,TRBJ2-5,TRBV28,.
TGTGCCAGCAGTCCGCCGGGACTAGCGGGGGCGGGCACCGGGGAGCTGTTTTTT,CASSPPGLAGAGTGELFF,once,TRBJ2-2,TRBV27,TRBD2
TGCGCCAGCAGCCAAGATCACCACCCTGGGAGGAAGTCCAAAAACATTCAGTACTTC,CASSQDHHPGRKSKNIQYF,.,TRBJ2-4,TRBV4-1,.
TGTGCCAGCAATGTGGGGCCAGAAGAGACCCAGTACTTC,CASNVGPEETQYF,.,TRBJ2-5,TRBV9,.
TGCGCCAGCAGCCAACCGGGATCCCCCTATGGCTACACCTTC,CASSQPGSPYGYTF,.,TRBJ1-2,TRBV4-1,.
TGTGCCAGCAGTTTGGGTGGGGCTACCACGCGGTTCTTC,CASSLGGATTRFF,.,TRBJ2-1,TRBV28,.
TGTGCCAGCAGCTTAGGACAGGGTGTGACCGGGGAGCTGTTTTTT,CASSLGQGVTGELFF,once,TRBJ2-2,TRBV7-9,TRBD1
TGTGCCAGCACCCCCCAAGCCTCCAAGGAGACCCAGTACTTC,CASTPQASKETQYF,.,TRBJ2-5,TRBV7-2,.
TGTGCCAGCAGCGTCGGGATGTCCAACGCCATATATTTT,CASSVGMSNAIYF,.,TRBJ1-3,TRBV6-5,.
TGTGCCAGCAGCCAGGCAGACAATGAGCAGTTCTTC,CASSQADNEQFF,.,TRBJ2-1,TRBV3-1/TRBV3-2,.
TGTGCCAGCAGCCAAGGTGCTAGCTATGGCTACACCTTC,CASSQGASYGYTF,.,TRBJ1-2,TRBV3-1/TRBV3-2,.
TGTGCCAGCAGCCCGTGGACAGGAGGGATGACAGATACGCAGTATTTT,CASSPWTGGMTDTQYF,.,TRBJ2-3,TRBV13,.
TGTGCCAGCAGAGGGGAAGCGGGGTATGCCTACAATGAGCAGTTCTTC,CASRGEAGYAYNEQFF,.,TRBJ2-1,TRBV3-1/TRBV3-2,TRBD2
TGTGCCAGCACAGGGGGACAAGAGACCCAGTACTTC,CASTGGQETQYF,.,TRBJ2-5,TRBV19,TRBD1
TGTGCCAGCTCACAACCCGGGACTATGATTAACTATGGCTACACCTTC,CASSQPGTMINYGYTF,.,TRBJ1-2,TRBV18,.
TGTGCCAGCAGCTTCCTCCAGGAGAGCTCCTACGAGCAGTACTTC,CASSFLQESSYEQYF,.,TRBJ2-7,TRBV7-8,.
TGTGCCAGCATCAAAGGGGTTTACACTGAAGCTTTCTTT,CASIKGVYTEAFF,.,TRBJ1-1,TRBV2,.
TGTGCCAGCAGTTTATATAGCGTAGCGCAAGAGCAGTACTTC,CASSLYSVAQEQYF,.,TRBJ2-7,TRBV27,.
TGCGCCAGCAGCTTACGGGGCACAGGACTTACACCTTCTGCGGCCAACGTCCTGACTTTC,CASSLRGTGLTPSAANVLTF,.,TRBJ2-6,TRBV5-1,.
TGTGCCAGCAGCCCATCCCACACACTTACAGGGAATGAGCAGTTCTTC,CASSPSHTLTGNEQFF,.,TRBJ2-1,TRBV5-5,.
TGTGCCAGCAGTTACTCGGCTAATCAGCCCCAGCATTTT,CASSYSANQPQHF,.,TRBJ1-5,TRBV6-5,.
TGTGCCAGAAGCCCCCCCTATTCAGTAGCCTCTAGCGGCTTATACGAGCAGTACTTC,CARSPPYSVASSGLYEQYF,.,TRBJ2-7,TRBV7-5,.
TGTGCCATCCGGGCGTCTGGCGACAGGATCACAGATACGCAGTATTTT,CAIRASGDRITDTQYF,.,TRBJ2-3,TRBV10-3,.
TGTGCCAGCAGTCGGGCAGGACAGGGATACGAGCAGTACTTC,CASSRAGQGYEQYF,.,TRBJ2-7,TRBV3-1/TRBV3-2,TRBD1
TGTGCCAGTAGTATACGGGGGGATACCGGGGAGCTGTTTTTT,CASSIRGDTGELFF,once,TRBJ2-2,TRBV19,TRBD2
TGTGCCAGTAGCAGGCGGACGGGGGCGGGGGCCAACGTCCTGACTTTC,CASSRRTGAGANVLTF,.,TRBJ2-6,TRBV19,.
TGTGCCAGCAGCTTAGACAGGGAAGAGACCCAGTACTTC,CASSLDREETQYF,.,TRBJ2-5,TRBV7-2,.